Below are 21 T cell receptor beta chains sequenced from a single sample in a study of T cell responses to AZD1222 COVID-19 vaccine. Assay used: immunoSEQ multiplex PCR; TCRdb lists only in-frame clones, some missing. The sample has 90,000 to 150,000 clones, 70% to 90% seen once. The input for sequencing was peripheral blood, taken on day 0 of AZD1222 vaccination. The source is an adult in good health.

The chain uses TRBV2 and TRBJ2-1, with 11 positions matching TRBD2. CDR1 and CDR2 from the germline V gene are SNHLY and FYNNEI. V shed 6 bases and J 8 bases; nucleotides not matched to a gene: 12. CDR3 length: 16 amino acids. CDR3 amino acids: CASSLGLADYMDEQFF. CDR3 sequence (DNA): TGTGCCAGCAGCCTGGGACTAGCGGACTACATGGATGAGCAGTTCTTC.

The chain combines TRBV6-5 with TRBJ2-7; 7 bases fit TRBD2. V shed 2 bases, J shed 5 bases, and the junction held 6 bases outside the gene matches. The CDR3 extends over 14 amino acids. In germline, CDR1 is MNHEY, CDR2 SVGAGI. The DNA for the CDR3 is TGTGCCAGCAGTTACGGGGGGGGGTTGGACGAGCAGTACTTC. Translated: CASSYGGGLDEQYF.

CDR3 in amino acids: CASREQVNAGELFF. DNA of the CDR3: TGCGCCAGCAGGGAACAGGTCAATGCGGGGGAGCTGTTTTTT. The chain couples TRBV5-1 to TRBJ2-2; TRBD1 might be the D (5 bases). This CDR3 has 14 amino acids. V dropped 5 bases and J dropped 8 bases, with 16 bases sitting between them. Germline CDR1 reads SGHRS; CDR2 reads YFSETQ.

The chain combines TRBV27 with TRBJ1-6, with TRBD1 as a possible D gene (5 bases). Germline V lookup: CDR1 MNHEY, CDR2 SMNVEV (reference sequence). V lost 6 bases, J lost 10 bases, and 13 bases lay in between. There are 13 residues in the CDR3. For the CDR3, the DNA is TGTGCCAGCAGGGGGGGAGGTGGATCACCCCTCCACTTT. It specifies CASRGGGGSPLHF.

The rearrangement uses TRBV5-1 and TRBJ2-5; D is unclear. V lost 2 bases and J lost 1, with 6 bases in between. The CDR3 covers 13 residues. Germline V gene sequence: CDR1 SGHRS, CDR2 YFSETQ. The CDR3 sequence is CASSLAVQETQYF. DNA of the CDR3: TGCGCCAGCAGCTTAGCAGTCCAAGAGACCCAGTACTTC.

The chain recombines TRBV7-2 with TRBJ2-3, with TRBD2 matching 12 bases. Looked up from germline, CDR1 is SGHTA and CDR2 is FQGNSA. CDR3 size: 17 residues. After removal of 5 bases from V and 1 base from J, the junction contained 7 bases not matched to a gene. CDR3 sequence reads: CASSRRTSGMGTDTQYF. CDR3 DNA sequence: TGTGCCAGCAGCAGACGGACTAGCGGGATGGGCACAGATACGCAGTATTTT.

The V gene is TRBV11-1, the J gene TRBJ2-7; D gene ambiguous. Germline CDR1 and CDR2: SGHAT and FQDESV (reference sequence). The V gene lost 3 bases and the J gene lost 5 bases, with 11 bases spanning the gap. CDR3 length: 13 residues. CDR3 residues: CASSFRARNEQYF. Here the CDR3 DNA reads TGTGCCAGCAGCTTCCGGGCGCGAAACGAGCAGTACTTC.

The V gene is TRBV6-5, the J gene TRBJ2-7; D might be TRBD2 (6 bases). CDR3 length: 11 residues. From germline, CDR1 is MNHEY and CDR2 SVGAGI. The V and J ends lost 10 bases and 3 bases respectively, with 10 bases between them. The CDR3 DNA reads as TGTGCCACCAAGGGAGGCTACGAGCAGTACTTC. It is translated as CATKGGYEQYF.

The chain couples TRBV30 to TRBJ2-5; TRBD1 matches at 8 bases. The length of the CDR3 is 13 residues. V shed 1 base and J 5 bases; nucleotides not matched to a gene: 3. From germline, CDR1 is GTSNPN and CDR2 SVGIG (reference sequence). CDR3 nucleotide sequence: TGTGCCTGGAGTGGTACAGGGGGTGAGACCCAGTACTTC. Protein product: CAWSGTGGETQYF.

This clone has just a few counts. V usage is TRBV27 and J usage is TRBJ2-3; D remains unclear. This CDR3 has 15 residues. The V end lost 3 bases, the J end lost 1 base, and 11 bases lay between the germline ends. Germline loops: CDR1 MNHEY, CDR2 SMNVEV (reference sequence). CDR3 region: CASSFFTSGTDTQYF. In DNA, the CDR3 is TGTGCCAGCAGTTTCTTCACCTCGGGCACAGATACGCAGTATTTT.

The chain uses TRBV5-1 and TRBJ2-7; D is ambiguous. CDR3 length equals 15 residues. From germline, CDR1 is SGHRS and CDR2 YFSETQ. With 4 bases removed from V and 5 bases from J, the gap between germline ends came to 19 bases. CDR3 loop: CASSTWYPPRDEQYF. CDR3 DNA: TGCGCCAGCAGCACCTGGTACCCACCTCGGGACGAGCAGTACTTC.

V is TRBV5-6 and J is TRBJ1-2; TRBD1 matches 8 bases. Trimming removed 0 bases from V and 6 bases from J; junction bases left unmatched: 4. The CDR3 is made up of 14 amino acids. The V gene's germline CDR1 is SGHDT and CDR2 YYEEEE. CDR3 nucleotides: TGTGCCAGCAGCTTGGTAGCAGGGGGCGATGGCTACACCTTC. The encoded protein is CASSLVAGGDGYTF. Using reference TRBV5-6 and TRBJ1-2 for the parts outside the CDR3, the full variable domain is DAGVTQSPTHLIKTRGQQVTLRCSPKSGHDTVSWYQQALGQGPQFIFQYYEEEERQRGNFPDRFSGHQFPNYSSELNVNALLLGDSALYLCASSLVAGGDGYTFGSGTRLTVV.

This chain links TRBV7-3 with TRBJ2-7, with 13 bases aligning to TRBD2. J was trimmed by 3 bases and V by 3 bases; bases with no gene match: 2. The CDR3 has 15 residues. Germline CDR1 reads SGHTA; CDR2 reads FQGTGA. DNA of the CDR3: TGTGCCAGCAGCTTGGGACTAGCGGGAAACTACGAGCAGTACTTC. It codes for CASSLGLAGNYEQYF.

The chain's CDR3 is CASRSWTQNTGELFF. The CDR3 region has the DNA TGTGCCAGCAGGTCTTGGACCCAGAACACCGGGGAGCTGTTTTTT. This rearrangement joins TRBV11-2 to TRBJ2-2; D unresolved. Trimming removed 6 bases at V and 1 base at J, with 12 bases between. CDR1 and CDR2 from the germline V gene are SGHAT and FQNNGV. CDR3 length: 15 amino acids.

The chain links TRBV2 to TRBJ1-3, with D hard to call. V was pared by 0 bases and J by 4 bases, with 7 bases between. CDR3 size: 14 residues. Germline V gene sequence: CDR1 SNHLY, CDR2 FYNNEI. CDR3 DNA sequence: TGTGCCAGCAGTGAAGCAGGGAGGGGAAACACCATATATTTT. Translating gives CASSEAGRGNTIYF.

The V call is TRBV7-3, the J call TRBJ2-7; D is undetermined. The germline CDR1 and CDR2 sequences are SGHTA and FQGTGA. V was pared by 0 bases and J by 0 bases, with 6 bases between. The CDR3 length is 14 residues. DNA of the CDR3: TGTGCCAGCAGCTTAACAGGGAACTCCTACGAGCAGTACTTC. Protein product: CASSLTGNSYEQYF.

This clone was observed a few times. V is TRBV28 and J is TRBJ2-4, with D possibly matching TRBD2 (5 bases). CDR1 and CDR2 from the germline V gene are MDHEN and SYDVKM. CDR3 length equals 14 residues. V lost 8 bases to trimming and J lost 6 bases, with 17 bases between them. This CDR3 is CASHGVLALNIQYF. In DNA, the CDR3 is TGTGCCAGCCACGGGGTATTAGCCCTAAACATTCAGTACTTC.

This clone was detected a few times. The chain joins TRBV29-1 to TRBJ1-2; 8 positions agree with TRBD1. The CDR3 sequence is 12 residues long. Germline V CDR1 and CDR2: SQVTM, ANQGSEA. The V gene end was trimmed by 4 bases and the J gene end by 6 bases; junction bases not matched to a gene: 4. CDR3 in amino acids: CSVVGQGNGYTF. The DNA for the CDR3 is TGCAGCGTTGTCGGACAGGGAAATGGCTACACCTTC. Full variable domain (missing parts from reference TRBV29-1 and TRBJ1-2): SAVISQKPSRDICQRGTSLTIQCQVDSQVTMMFWYRQQPGQSLTLIATANQGSEATYESGFVIDKFPISRPNLTFSTLTVSNMSPEDSSIYLCSVVGQGNGYTFGSGTRLTVV.

This chain joins TRBV29-1 and TRBJ2-3; tentative D call: TRBD2 (7 bases). The CDR3 is 14 amino acids. Trimming took off 7 bases at V and 6 bases at J, with 20 bases between the two ends. The germline V gene has CDR1 SQVTM and CDR2 ANQGSEA. The CDR3 DNA reads TGCAGCGCCGGGGGGCCAACTGCTGCCGATACGCAGTATTTT. Amino acid sequence: CSAGGPTAADTQYF.

CDR3 protein: CASSQRAGRASEQFF. CDR3 DNA: TGTGCCAGCAGCCAACGGGCCGGGAGGGCCAGTGAGCAGTTCTTC. The chain combines TRBV6-2 or TRBV6-3 with TRBJ2-1, with 8 bases aligning to TRBD2. The CDR3 is 15 amino acids. Trimming took 6 bases from V and 9 from J; bases not matched to a gene: 13. CDR1 is MNHEY and CDR2 is SVGEGT in the germline V gene.

The V call is TRBV28, the J call TRBJ1-2; D unclear. The CDR3 loop spans 11 amino acids. CDR1 and CDR2 from the germline V gene are MDHEN and SYDVKM. The V end was cut by 3 bases, the J end by 7 bases, with 6 bases between. The CDR3 coding sequence is TGTGCCAGCAGTTTCCCTGGTGGCTACACCTTC. Translation gives CASSFPGGYTF.